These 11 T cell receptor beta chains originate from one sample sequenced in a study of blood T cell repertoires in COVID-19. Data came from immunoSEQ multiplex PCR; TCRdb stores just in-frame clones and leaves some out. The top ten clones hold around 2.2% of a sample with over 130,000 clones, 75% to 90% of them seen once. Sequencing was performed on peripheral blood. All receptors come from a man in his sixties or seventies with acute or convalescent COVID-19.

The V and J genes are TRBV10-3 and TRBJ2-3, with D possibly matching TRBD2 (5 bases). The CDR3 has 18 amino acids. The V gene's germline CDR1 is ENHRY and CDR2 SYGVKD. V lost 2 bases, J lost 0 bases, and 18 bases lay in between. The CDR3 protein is CAISETAILDYSTDTQYF. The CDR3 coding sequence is TGTGCCATCAGTGAGACCGCCATTCTAGACTACAGCACAGATACGCAGTATTTT.

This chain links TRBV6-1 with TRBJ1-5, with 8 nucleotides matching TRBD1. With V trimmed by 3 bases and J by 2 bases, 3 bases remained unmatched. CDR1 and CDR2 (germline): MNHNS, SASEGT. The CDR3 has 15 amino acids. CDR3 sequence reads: CASSDLTGGNQPQHF. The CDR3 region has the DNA TGTGCCAGCAGTGATTTGACAGGGGGCAATCAGCCCCAGCATTTT.

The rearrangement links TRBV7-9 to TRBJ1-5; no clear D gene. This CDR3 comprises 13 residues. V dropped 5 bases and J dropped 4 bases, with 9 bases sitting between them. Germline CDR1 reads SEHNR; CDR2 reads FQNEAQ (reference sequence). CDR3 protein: CASSSSGNQPQHF. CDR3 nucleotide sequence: TGTGCCAGCAGCAGCTCAGGAAATCAGCCCCAGCATTTT.

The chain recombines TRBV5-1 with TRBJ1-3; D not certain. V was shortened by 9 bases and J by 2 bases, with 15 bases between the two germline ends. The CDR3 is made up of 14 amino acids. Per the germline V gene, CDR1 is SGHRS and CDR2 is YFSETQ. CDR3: CATPHGVPGNTIYF. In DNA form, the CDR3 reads TGCGCCACCCCTCACGGGGTCCCTGGAAACACCATATATTTT.

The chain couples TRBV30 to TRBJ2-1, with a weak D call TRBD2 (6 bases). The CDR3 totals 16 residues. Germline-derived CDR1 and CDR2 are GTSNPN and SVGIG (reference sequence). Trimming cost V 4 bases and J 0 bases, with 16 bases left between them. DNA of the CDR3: TGTGCCTGGACCTTGGGGACTCAGAGCTCCTACAATGAGCAGTTCTTC. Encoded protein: CAWTLGTQSSYNEQFF.

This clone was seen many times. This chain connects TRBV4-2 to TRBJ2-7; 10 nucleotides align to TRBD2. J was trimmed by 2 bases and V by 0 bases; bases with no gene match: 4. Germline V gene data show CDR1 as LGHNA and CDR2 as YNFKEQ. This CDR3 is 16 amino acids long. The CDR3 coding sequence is TGTGCCAGCAGCCAAGATTCTAGCGGGGGCGCCTACGAGCAGTACTTC. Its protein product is CASSQDSSGGAYEQYF.

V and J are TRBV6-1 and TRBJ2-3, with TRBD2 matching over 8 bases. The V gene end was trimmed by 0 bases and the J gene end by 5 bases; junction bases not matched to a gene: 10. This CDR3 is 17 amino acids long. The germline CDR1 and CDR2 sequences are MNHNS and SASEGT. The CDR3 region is CASSEAPTAGEKDTQYF. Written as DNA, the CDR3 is TGTGCCAGCAGTGAAGCTCCCACAGCGGGAGAAAAAGATACGCAGTATTTT.

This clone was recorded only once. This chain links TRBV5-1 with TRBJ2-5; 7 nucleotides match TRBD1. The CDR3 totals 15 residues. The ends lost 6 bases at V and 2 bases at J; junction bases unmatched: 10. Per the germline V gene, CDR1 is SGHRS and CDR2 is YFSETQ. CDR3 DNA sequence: TGCGCCAGCACCTACCCGGGACAGACACAAGAGACCCAGTACTTC. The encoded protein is CASTYPGQTQETQYF. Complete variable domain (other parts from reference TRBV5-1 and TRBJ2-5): KAGVTQTPRYLIKTRGQQVTLSCSPISGHRSVSWYQQTPGQGLQFLFEYFSETQRNKGNFPGRFSGRQFSNSRSEMNVSTLELGDSALYLCASTYPGQTQETQYFGPGTRLLVL.

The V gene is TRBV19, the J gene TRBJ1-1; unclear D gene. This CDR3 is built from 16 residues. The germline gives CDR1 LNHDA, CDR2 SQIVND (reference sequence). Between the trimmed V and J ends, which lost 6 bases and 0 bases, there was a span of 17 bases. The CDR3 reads CASSPTAGRLNTEAFF. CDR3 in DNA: TGTGCCAGTAGCCCTACCGCTGGGCGTCTGAACACTGAAGCTTTCTTT.

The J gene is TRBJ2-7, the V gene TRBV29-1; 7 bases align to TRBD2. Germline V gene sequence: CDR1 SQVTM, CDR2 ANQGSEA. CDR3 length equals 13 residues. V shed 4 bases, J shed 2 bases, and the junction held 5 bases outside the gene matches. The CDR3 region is CSVVWGRAYEQYF. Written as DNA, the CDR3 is TGCAGCGTTGTTTGGGGGAGGGCCTACGAGCAGTACTTC.

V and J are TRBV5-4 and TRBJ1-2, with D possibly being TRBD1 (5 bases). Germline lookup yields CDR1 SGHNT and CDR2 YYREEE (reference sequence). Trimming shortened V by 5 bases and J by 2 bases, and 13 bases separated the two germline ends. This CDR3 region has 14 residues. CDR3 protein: CASRVSAGNYGYTF. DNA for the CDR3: TGTGCCAGCAGGGTCTCCGCAGGGAACTATGGCTACACCTTC.